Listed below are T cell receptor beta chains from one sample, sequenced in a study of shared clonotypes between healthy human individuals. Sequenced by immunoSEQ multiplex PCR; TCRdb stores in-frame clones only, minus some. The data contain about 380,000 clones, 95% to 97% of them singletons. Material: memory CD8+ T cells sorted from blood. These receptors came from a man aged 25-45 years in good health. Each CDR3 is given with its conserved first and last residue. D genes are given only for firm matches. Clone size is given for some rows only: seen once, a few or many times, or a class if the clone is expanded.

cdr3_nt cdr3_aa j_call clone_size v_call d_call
TGTGCCATAACCCCGGGACAGGGGGCTGGAAACACTGAAGCTTTCTTT CAITPGQGAGNTEAFF TRBJ1-1 - TRBV5-3 TRBD1
TGTGCCAGCAGTGAATCTCCGACACGGGCCTACGAGCAGTACTTC CASSESPTRAYEQYF TRBJ2-7 - TRBV6-1 -
TGTGCCAGCAGCTTAGAGGACAGGGGGCCCGGGGAGCTGTTTTTT CASSLEDRGPGELFF TRBJ2-2 - TRBV11-1 TRBD1
TGTGCCAGCAACCGGGGAGAAGGAGGGCGGGAGACCCAGTACTTC CASNRGEGGRETQYF TRBJ2-5 - TRBV7-9 -
TGTGCCAGCAGAAGGGACAATCAGCCCCAGCATTTT CASRRDNQPQHF TRBJ1-5 - TRBV2 -
TGTGCCAGCAGCCTAAGGGACGGCTACGAGCAGTACTTC CASSLRDGYEQYF TRBJ2-7 - TRBV5-4 -
TGTGCCTCGTCGTCCCTCTCCTACGAGCAGTACTTC CASSSLSYEQYF TRBJ2-7 - TRBV19 -
TGCAGTGCTTCTAGCGTCAATGAGCAGTTCTTC CSASSVNEQFF TRBJ2-1 - TRBV20-1 -
TGTGCCAGCAGAGGACTAGCGGGAGGACTGGGAGAGACCCAGTACTTC CASRGLAGGLGETQYF TRBJ2-5 - TRBV2 TRBD2
TGTGCCAGCAGTGAAGGTATCGTCACCGTCGGGAGTGCCCTTTACAATGAGCAGTTCTTC CASSEGIVTVGSALYNEQFF TRBJ2-1 - TRBV6-1 -
TGTGCCAGCATCTCGTCTAGCGCTAACACCGGGGAGCTGTTTTTT CASISSSANTGELFF TRBJ2-2 - TRBV2 -
TGCGCCAGCAGCGCAGGGACTAGCCGGACTGTGCAGTTCTTC CASSAGTSRTVQFF TRBJ2-1 - TRBV5-1 TRBD2
TGTGCCAGCAGCTTCTCCAGCGGACAAGAGACCCAGTACTTC CASSFSSGQETQYF TRBJ2-5 once TRBV5-4 -
TGCGCCAGAAGCAAAATCTCAGGGGATTGTCGGTATGGCTACACCTTC CARSKISGDCRYGYTF TRBJ1-2 - TRBV5-1 -
TGTGCCAGCAGCTATCGTTGGACAGGATTGTACGAGCAGTACTTC CASSYRWTGLYEQYF TRBJ2-7 - TRBV5-4 TRBD1
TGTGCCATCAGTGTAGGAGCGGCGGGATCCTACGAGCAGTACTTC CAISVGAAGSYEQYF TRBJ2-7 once TRBV10-3 -
TGTGCCAGCAGTTACAGGGTTCCGTGGGAGCAGTACTTC CASSYRVPWEQYF TRBJ2-7 - TRBV6-6 -
TGTGCCAGCAGTGTCCGTGGGGGGGACGTGGAGCTGTTTTTT CASSVRGGDVELFF TRBJ2-2 - TRBV6-1 TRBD2
TGTGCCAGCAGCTTGCGGGGTAACTATGGCTACACCTTC CASSLRGNYGYTF TRBJ1-2 - TRBV5-5 -
TGTGCCAGCAGCCGGATGGGCGGACCGGATGTCGGGGAGCTGTTTTTT CASSRMGGPDVGELFF TRBJ2-2 - TRBV7-3 -
TGTGCCAGCAGCTTAGAGACAGGGGACCCTCCTCGGACCCAGTACTTC CASSLETGDPPRTQYF TRBJ2-5 - TRBV7-9 TRBD1
TGTGCCAGCAGCTCCTACTACGAGCAGTACTTC CASSSYYEQYF TRBJ2-7 - TRBV7-8 -
TGCGCCAGCAGCATGACAGGGTCTTTTACATATGGCTACACCTTC CASSMTGSFTYGYTF TRBJ1-2 - TRBV5-1 TRBD1
TGTGCCAGCAGTCTAAAGGGGGGCACCGAAGGCTACACCTTC CASSLKGGTEGYTF TRBJ1-2 - TRBV25-1 -
TGTGCCAGCAGTAAGACAGGGGCCACCTACGAGCAGTACTTC CASSKTGATYEQYF TRBJ2-7 - TRBV6-5 TRBD1
TGTGCCAGCAGCTTACTCGGACAGGGGTATAACGAGCAGTACTTC CASSLLGQGYNEQYF TRBJ2-7 - TRBV7-2 TRBD1
TGTGCCAGCAGCTCCCCGGGACAGGGGGCCGAGCAGTACTTC CASSSPGQGAEQYF TRBJ2-7 - TRBV12-1 -
TGTGCCAGCAGCTCTAATTCGTGGACTGAAGCTTTCTTT CASSSNSWTEAFF TRBJ1-1 once TRBV6-1 -
TGTGCCAGCAGTGACAGGGGGCTTGGGACCCAGTACTTC CASSDRGLGTQYF TRBJ2-5 - TRBV25-1 TRBD1
TGTGCCAGCAGCCGGGACAACTACAATGAGCAGTTCTTC CASSRDNYNEQFF TRBJ2-1 - TRBV5-4 -
TGTGCCAGCAGTTTAGGGGATCAAGAGACCCAGTACTTC CASSLGDQETQYF TRBJ2-5 - TRBV27 -
TGTGCCACCAGCAGCGGGGGGGGCTACACCTTC CATSSGGGYTF TRBJ1-2 - TRBV15 -
TGTGCCATCAGTACAGGGCCTCAGCCCCAGCATTTT CAISTGPQPQHF TRBJ1-5 - TRBV10-3 -
TGTGCCAGTTCCTCTTGGAGGCCAGCGGGAGGGCCGGGGGCGAATGAGCAGTTCTTC CASSSWRPAGGPGANEQFF TRBJ2-1 - TRBV19 TRBD2
TGTGCCAGCAGTTTCCCGGATTATGGCTACACCTTC CASSFPDYGYTF TRBJ1-2 - TRBV28 -
TGTGCCAGCAGTTTCCTCCTCCCGGGAGAGGGGTCCTACGAGCAGTACTTC CASSFLLPGEGSYEQYF TRBJ2-7 - TRBV28 -
TGTGCCAGCAGCTTGGGGGGACTAGCGGGAGGAATCTCCTACGAGCAGTACTTC CASSLGGLAGGISYEQYF TRBJ2-7 - TRBV5-4 TRBD2
TGTGCCAGCAGCAAAAGGTTGGACAGGGCCTACGAGCAGTACTTC CASSKRLDRAYEQYF TRBJ2-7 once TRBV21-1 -
TGCGCCAGCAGCCGAGCCGTGACAGGGAGGTCTAACGATGAGCAGTTCTTC CASSRAVTGRSNDEQFF TRBJ2-1 - TRBV5-1 -
TGTGCCAGCACACAGGGGGCGACTGGAAACACCATATATTTT CASTQGATGNTIYF TRBJ1-3 - TRBV9 TRBD1
TGTGCCAGCAGCTTAGCCCCTACTGTAGGCACAGATACGCAGTATTTT CASSLAPTVGTDTQYF TRBJ2-3 - TRBV7-2 -
TGTGCCTCCAGTAGTGGGTTTCAATTCGAGGAGCAGTACTTC CASSSGFQFEEQYF TRBJ2-7 - TRBV19 -
TGTGCCAGCAGTTTATCCCCTGCCAAAAACATTCAGTACTTC CASSLSPAKNIQYF TRBJ2-4 - TRBV27 -
TGTGCCAGCAGCCGATTAAGCGGGGGTCACACAGATACGCAGTATTTT CASSRLSGGHTDTQYF TRBJ2-3 - TRBV7-3 TRBD2
TGTGCCAGCAGTAAACTACACGGGTTCTCCTACGAGCAGTACTTC CASSKLHGFSYEQYF TRBJ2-7 - TRBV6-5 -
TGTGCCAGCAGCTACCTAACGACTAGTCAAACCTACGAGCAGTACTTC CASSYLTTSQTYEQYF TRBJ2-7 - TRBV4-2 -
TGTGCCAGCGGGACTAGCGGGAGGGGGGCCAACGTCCTGACTTTC CASGTSGRGANVLTF TRBJ2-6 once TRBV6-1 TRBD2
TGTGCCAGCAGCATAGCCCCCCGAGAGACCCAGTACTTC CASSIAPRETQYF TRBJ2-5 - TRBV7-2 -
TGTGCCAGCAGCTTAGCCTATGAGCAGTTCTTC CASSLAYEQFF TRBJ2-1 - TRBV5-6 -
TGTGCCAGCAGGCCCTCCGGAGTCAGATACAATGAGCAGTTCTTC CASRPSGVRYNEQFF TRBJ2-1 - TRBV6-1 -
TGTGCCTCAAAGCCTAGGGGGGCCACCTACGAGCAGTACTTC CASKPRGATYEQYF TRBJ2-7 - TRBV30 -
TGTGCCAGCAGCCCAAAACCCCTGGCGGGTGGAGAATGGGAGCAGTACTTC CASSPKPLAGGEWEQYF TRBJ2-7 - TRBV9 -
TGTGCCAGCAGCTTAGCTCTAGATACGCAGTATTTT CASSLALDTQYF TRBJ2-3 - TRBV7-8 -
TGTGCCAGCAGCTTAGGCGGGAGGTCCGATACGCAGTATTTT CASSLGGRSDTQYF TRBJ2-3 - TRBV7-6 TRBD2
TGTGCCAGCAGTCCCGGACTAGCGGGAGACTACGAGCAGTACTTC CASSPGLAGDYEQYF TRBJ2-7 - TRBV28 TRBD2